A selection of T cell receptor beta chains follows, all from one sample in a study of cytomegalovirus exposure and HLA in healthy donors. Clones were sequenced by immunoSEQ multiplex PCR, and TCRdb holds only the in-frame ones, with some missing. The sample shows tens of thousands of clones, roughly two thirds of them seen only once. What was sequenced was PBMCs. The receptors here all came from a woman between 45 and 65 years old in good health and CMV-seronegative. Each CDR3 is given with its conserved first and last residue. D genes are given only for firm matches.

D | J | V | CDR3
- | TRBJ1-5 | TRBV7-6 | CASSPTRGSNQPQHF
TRBD2 | TRBJ2-3 | TRBV5-1 | CASSLGTSGITDTQYF
TRBD1 | TRBJ1-3 | TRBV9 | CASSVDRLGVNTIYF
- | TRBJ1-5 | TRBV19 | CASSKLFSEPQHF
TRBD2 | TRBJ2-1 | TRBV7-9 | CASSLLGRLAGSYNEQFF
TRBD1 | TRBJ2-5 | TRBV15 | CATSRFSGTGGETQYF
- | TRBJ2-5 | TRBV5-6 | CASSFAGETQYF
TRBD1 | TRBJ1-1 | TRBV7-2 | CASNQGGRVGAFF
- | TRBJ1-1 | TRBV7-2 | CASSLNWNTEAFF
TRBD1 | TRBJ1-2 | TRBV5-1 | CASSPGTGGVGYTF
- | TRBJ2-7 | TRBV6-6 | CASSSLTGDRNF
- | TRBJ2-2 | TRBV5-6 | CASSYAFGSGELFF
- | TRBJ2-7 | TRBV7-8 | CASSFNRALSYEQYF
- | TRBJ1-2 | TRBV15 | CATGTGQERGYTF
- | TRBJ1-2 | TRBV2 | CASSDNRDYGYTF
TRBD1 | TRBJ1-2 | TRBV29-1 | CSVGDRDSYGYTF
TRBD1 | TRBJ2-7 | TRBV7-8 | CASSPTTGGYEQYF
- | TRBJ1-2 | TRBV15 | CATSREGQGYGYTF
TRBD1 | TRBJ1-3 | TRBV18 | CASSQSGTGAGNTIYF
- | TRBJ2-2 | TRBV6-6 | CASWGSLNTGELFF
TRBD1 | TRBJ1-2 | TRBV18 | CASSRDREGYTF
- | TRBJ1-1 | TRBV7-2 | CASSLWASLGTEAFF
- | TRBJ2-5 | TRBV2 | CASSELVTQETQYF
TRBD2 | TRBJ2-7 | TRBV6-1 | CASSEGLAGVGYEQYF
TRBD2 | TRBJ2-5 | TRBV11-3 | CASSSYVAGPETQYF
- | TRBJ2-3 | TRBV5-1 | CASSYQKSTDTQYF
TRBD1 | TRBJ2-2 | TRBV27 | CASSPHRGRGTGELFF
TRBD1 | TRBJ1-5 | TRBV18 | CASSANRGNQPQHF
TRBD1 | TRBJ1-1 | TRBV20-1 | CSAPDRERAFF
- | TRBJ2-6 | TRBV4-2 | CASSQETTASGANVLTF
- | TRBJ2-7 | TRBV25-1 | CASKGNYEQYF
- | TRBJ2-3 | TRBV29-1 | CSVPRRDTQYF
- | TRBJ1-2 | TRBV4-1 | CDSSQDESAGALFGYTF
- | TRBJ2-7 | TRBV6-5 | CASRFRYSSYEQYF
TRBD1 | TRBJ1-5 | TRBV28 | CASSNQQGPGWPQHF
- | TRBJ1-1 | TRBV7-2 | CASSLTGRRVGVGTEAFF
- | TRBJ1-4 | TRBV5-1 | CASSLAGSTGLNEKLFF
- | TRBJ1-5 | TRBV28 | CASSLTYHRHF
- | TRBJ2-3 | TRBV5-1 | CASSLRPGSGSADTQYF
- | TRBJ2-3 | TRBV28 | CASSRYPTDTQYF
- | TRBJ2-5 | TRBV19 | CASSIAYTGRETQYF
- | TRBJ2-7 | TRBV7-3 | CASSLLVGLGEQYF
TRBD2 | TRBJ2-4 | TRBV7-2 | CASSFRAGGPLEYF
- | TRBJ2-7 | TRBV4-1 | CASSQGPTRAYEQYF
TRBD1 | TRBJ1-1 | TRBV5-6 | CASSRLWAGGTEAFF
TRBD2 | TRBJ2-3 | TRBV7-2 | CASSSVTSGGNTQYF
TRBD1 | TRBJ2-7 | TRBV2 | CASSPNRGSEQYF
- | TRBJ1-4 | TRBV7-2 | CASSFPYNEKLFF
- | TRBJ1-1 | TRBV19 | CASSIATEAFF
- | TRBJ1-1 | TRBV28 | CASSLNSRDLNTEAFF
- | TRBJ1-1 | TRBV9 | CASSGLRDSSEVDTEAFF
- | TRBJ1-4 | TRBV25-1 | CASSDTGFNEKLFF
TRBD1 | TRBJ2-7 | TRBV27 | CASSWTGATGEQYF
TRBD2 | TRBJ2-1 | TRBV28 | CASSLGTGSGRAREQFF
TRBD2 | TRBJ2-1 | TRBV19 | CASSSSGRWNEQFF